This TCR beta chain was identified during a study of cytomegalovirus exposure and HLA in healthy donors. Findings and limits, study-wide: The authors listed some 150 TCR beta chains as cytomegalovirus-associated.

The CDR3 contains 17 residues. From germline, CDR1 is LGHNA and CDR2 YSLEER. After removal of 3 bases from V and 7 bases from J, the junction contained 15 bases not matched to a gene. Healthy donors of bone marrow made up the group. Donors had nominal health at sampling but likely had unrecorded immune exposures. A multiplex PCR was run with 60 Vbeta primers and 13 Jbeta primers. Method: immunoSEQ multiplex PCR; TCRdb's copy keeps in-frame clones and lacks some. The repertoire holds around 130,000 clones, with around 8.5% as singletons. A note on this clone: Its antigen is as yet unknown.

The receptor was isolated from a man aged 40-55 years in good health and CMV-seronegative. The sample consisted of PBMCs. The chain couples TRBV4-3 to TRBJ2-3; 8 bases are shared with TRBD2. The CDR3 nucleotides read TGCGCCAGCAGCCACCAATGGGGTAGCGGGGTGGGGAATACGCAGTATTTT. Translated, it gives CASSHQWGSGVGNTQYF.